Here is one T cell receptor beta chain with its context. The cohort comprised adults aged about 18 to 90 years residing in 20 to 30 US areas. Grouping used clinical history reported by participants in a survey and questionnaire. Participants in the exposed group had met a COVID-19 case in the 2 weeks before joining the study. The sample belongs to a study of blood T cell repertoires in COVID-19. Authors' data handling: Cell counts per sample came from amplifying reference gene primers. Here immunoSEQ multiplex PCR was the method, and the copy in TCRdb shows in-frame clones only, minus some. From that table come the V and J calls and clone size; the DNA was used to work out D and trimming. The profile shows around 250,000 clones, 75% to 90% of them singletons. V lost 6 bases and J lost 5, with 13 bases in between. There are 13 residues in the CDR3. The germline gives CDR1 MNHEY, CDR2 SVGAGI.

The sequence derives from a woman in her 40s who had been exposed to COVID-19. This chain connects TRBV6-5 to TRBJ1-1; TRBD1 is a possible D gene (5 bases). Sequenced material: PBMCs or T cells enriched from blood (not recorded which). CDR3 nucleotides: TGTGCCAGCAGACAGGACATGCCAACTGAAGCTTTCTTT. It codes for CASRQDMPTEAFF.